These T cell receptor beta chains were read from a single sample in a study of blood T cell repertoires in COVID-19. Produced via immunoSEQ multiplex PCR; TCRdb's table is partial and in-frame only. The data show 250,000 to 350,000 clones, 89% seen once. Sequencing input: PBMCs or T cells enriched from blood (not recorded which). These TCRs come from a woman in her forties or fifties who had been exposed to COVID-19. The CDR3 runs from the conserved cysteine through the conserved F or W. The order of the fields is clone size, J gene, D gene, V gene, CDR3 protein, CDR3 DNA. A D gene is named only where the DNA matches it firmly. Only some rows state a clone size, as once, few, many or a class for expanded clones.

. TRBJ1-1 . TRBV12-3/TRBV12-4 CASTEQVNTEAFF TGTGCCAGCACGGAACAGGTGAACACTGAAGCTTTCTTT
. TRBJ1-3 . TRBV5-1 CASSPGGQDSGNTIYF TGCGCCAGCAGCCCGGGGGGTCAAGACTCTGGAAACACCATATATTTT
. TRBJ1-1 TRBD1 TRBV11-2 CASSFGTGGITEAFF TGTGCCAGCAGTTTCGGGACAGGGGGCATCACTGAAGCTTTCTTT
few TRBJ1-6 TRBD1 TRBV5-4 CASRLRDRDSPLHF TGTGCCAGCAGACTCCGGGACAGGGATTCACCCCTCCACTTT
once TRBJ1-5 TRBD1 TRBV4-1 CASSGQAGQPQHF TGCGCCAGCTCAGGACAGGCGGGGCAGCCCCAGCATTTT
. TRBJ1-1 . TRBV15 CATSRDPNRPNTEAFF TGTGCCACCAGCAGAGATCCGAACAGGCCGAACACTGAAGCTTTCTTT
. TRBJ2-2 TRBD1 TRBV7-9 CASSWTGGLTGELFF TGTGCCAGCAGCTGGACAGGGGGCTTGACCGGGGAGCTGTTTTTT
. TRBJ2-7 TRBD2 TRBV16 CASSQSTSGITYEQYF TGTGCCAGCAGCCAATCGACTAGCGGGATAACCTACGAGCAGTACTTC
. TRBJ2-7 TRBD1 TRBV6-5 CASSLQGGPSHEQYF TGTGCCAGCAGTTTACAGGGGGGACCTTCCCACGAGCAGTACTTC
. TRBJ2-5 TRBD2 TRBV29-1 CSVVLSSGGSYGETQYF TGCAGCGTTGTTCTATCTAGCGGGGGGTCATATGGAGAGACCCAGTACTTC
. TRBJ1-2 . TRBV11-3 CASSLDDGYTF TGTGCCAGCAGCTTAGACGATGGCTACACCTTC
. TRBJ2-3 TRBD1 TRBV3-1/TRBV3-2 CASSQWGQGAQYF TGTGCCAGCAGCCAGTGGGGACAGGGTGCGCAGTATTTT
. TRBJ1-1 TRBD1 TRBV4-1 CASSPDRGYVAEAFF TGCGCCAGCAGCCCGGACAGGGGGTATGTCGCTGAAGCTTTCTTT
once TRBJ2-7 . TRBV5-8 CASSPQGHSDYEQYF TGTGCCAGCAGCCCCCAGGGACATTCAGACTACGAGCAGTACTTC
. TRBJ2-3 TRBD2 TRBV5-6 CASSFVAGRTDTQYF TGTGCCAGCAGTTTCGTAGCGGGTCGCACAGATACGCAGTATTTT
. TRBJ1-2 . TRBV3-1/TRBV3-2 CASSQDSGLNYGYTF TGTGCCAGCAGCCAAGATTCGGGGTTAAACTATGGCTACACCTTC
few TRBJ2-5 TRBD1 TRBV6-2/TRBV6-3 CASSPGTGKYQETQYF TGTGCCAGCAGCCCTGGGACAGGGAAGTACCAAGAGACCCAGTACTTC
. TRBJ1-2 . TRBV28 CASSSQGGSPFIRGGYTF TGTGCCAGCAGTTCCCAGGGCGGTAGCCCTTTCATAAGGGGTGGCTACACCTTC
. TRBJ1-1 TRBD1 TRBV19 CASSPGQVPNTEAFF TGTGCCAGTAGTCCCGGACAGGTGCCGAACACTGAAGCTTTCTTT
. TRBJ1-1 . TRBV19 CASSIRGGNTEAFF TGTGCCAGTAGCATAAGAGGGGGGAACACTGAAGCTTTCTTT
. TRBJ2-1 . TRBV5-4 CASSLEVSSYNEQFF TGTGCCAGCAGCTTGGAAGTGAGCTCCTACAATGAGCAGTTCTTC
. TRBJ1-2 . TRBV30 CAWSVGQFYGYTF TGTGCCTGGAGTGTTGGACAGTTCTATGGCTACACCTTC
. TRBJ2-2 . TRBV18 CASSPDRNTGELFF TGTGCCAGCTCCCCCGACAGAAACACCGGGGAGCTGTTTTTT
. TRBJ2-2 . TRBV24-1 CATSDSVRGNTGELFF TGTGCCACCAGTGATTCGGTCAGGGGGAACACCGGGGAGCTGTTTTTT
. TRBJ1-5 . TRBV6-1 CASSESRGIVNNQPQHF TGTGCCAGCAGTGAGTCCAGGGGAATTGTAAACAATCAGCCCCAGCATTTT
. TRBJ1-3 TRBD1 TRBV3-1/TRBV3-2 CASSPWDREAGNTIYF TGTGCCAGCAGCCCCTGGGACAGGGAGGCTGGAAACACCATATATTTT
. TRBJ1-2 . TRBV4-2 CASSNTGRDGYTF TGTGCCAGCAGCAATACAGGGAGAGATGGCTACACCTTC
once TRBJ2-2 . TRBV19 CASRLVGQGSTGELFF TGTGCCAGTAGATTGGTGGGGCAGGGAAGCACCGGGGAGCTGTTTTTT
. TRBJ1-1 TRBD1 TRBV27 CASRQTGGNTEAFF TGTGCCAGCAGGCAGACAGGGGGGAACACTGAAGCTTTCTTT
. TRBJ1-5 TRBD1 TRBV27 CASSPTTGGAYQPQHF TGTGCCAGCAGTCCGACGACAGGGGGCGCGTATCAGCCCCAGCATTTT
. TRBJ1-3 TRBD1 TRBV18 CASSQGTGNRNTIYF TGTGCCAGCTCCCAAGGGACAGGGAACCGAAACACCATATATTTT
. TRBJ2-3 TRBD2 TRBV20-1 CSASSGGHGTDTQYF TGCAGTGCTAGTTCGGGAGGCCATGGCACAGATACGCAGTATTTT
. TRBJ1-5 . TRBV30 CAWSGGVYQPQHF TGTGCCTGGAGTGGGGGGGTCTATCAGCCCCAGCATTTT
. TRBJ1-5 TRBD1 TRBV28 CASSSGQGPISNQPQHF TGTGCCAGCAGTTCAGGACAGGGGCCTATTAGCAATCAGCCCCAGCATTTT
once TRBJ2-7 . TRBV25-1 CASSEEGAVSYEQYF TGTGCCAGCAGTGAAGAAGGGGCGGTATCCTACGAGCAGTACTTC
once TRBJ1-2 . TRBV30 CAWRVTGGQGSGYTF TGTGCCTGGAGAGTAACGGGGGGGCAGGGCTCTGGCTACACCTTC